Listed below are T cell receptor beta chains from one sample, sequenced in a study of blood T cell repertoires in COVID-19. The data were produced by immunoSEQ multiplex PCR, yet TCRdb's version contains in-frame clones alone and is incomplete. The table records about 120,000 clones, approximately 77% of them present only once. Sequencing input: peripheral blood. These receptors were obtained from a human donor in a cohort sampled during active COVID-19. Both conserved end residues are part of each CDR3. The order of the fields is clone size, D gene, J gene, V gene, CDR3 DNA, CDR3 protein. A D gene is named only where the DNA matches it firmly. The listing skips clone size in some rows; elsewhere it reads once, few, many or a size class.

size: few; D: .; J: TRBJ2-2; V: TRBV5-3; DNA: TGTGCCAGAAGCTTGGTAAGGGGGAACACCGGGGAGCTGTTTTTT; CDR3: CARSLVRGNTGELFF
size: few; D: TRBD1; J: TRBJ1-2; V: TRBV7-3; DNA: TGTGCCAGCAGCCACAGGGGACAGGGGGCAAGTGGCTACACCTTC; CDR3: CASSHRGQGASGYTF
size: .; D: TRBD1; J: TRBJ1-1; V: TRBV19; DNA: TGTGCCAGCCGCGGGACAGCAAACACTGAAGCTTTCTTT; CDR3: CASRGTANTEAFF
size: few; D: .; J: TRBJ1-3; V: TRBV27; DNA: TGTGCCAGCAGGCCCTTCGGGATCTCTGGAAACACCATATATTTT; CDR3: CASRPFGISGNTIYF
size: .; D: .; J: TRBJ2-5; V: TRBV9; DNA: TGTGCCAGCAGCGCGATGGGGACAAAACAAGAGACCCAGTACTTC; CDR3: CASSAMGTKQETQYF
size: .; D: .; J: TRBJ2-5; V: TRBV5-6; DNA: TGTGCCAGCAGCTGGGCTGGGGGCGACACAGGCCTCACCCAGTACTTC; CDR3: CASSWAGGDTGLTQYF
size: .; D: .; J: TRBJ2-7; V: TRBV4-1; DNA: TGCGCCAGCAGCCAAGCTAGAACCGCCAGCGAGCAGTACTTC; CDR3: CASSQARTASEQYF
size: .; D: .; J: TRBJ2-7; V: TRBV29-1; DNA: TGCAGCGTTGAAGCCTGGGGGCAGCAGTACTTC; CDR3: CSVEAWGQQYF
size: .; D: .; J: TRBJ2-7; V: TRBV7-3; DNA: TGTGCCAGCAGCTTACTTCCAGGGTCCTCCTACGAGCAGTACTTC; CDR3: CASSLLPGSSYEQYF
size: .; D: TRBD1; J: TRBJ2-1; V: TRBV4-1; DNA: TGCGCCAGCAGCCAAGAACAAGGACAGGGGGGGCATGAGCAGTTCTTC; CDR3: CASSQEQGQGGHEQFF
size: .; D: TRBD1; J: TRBJ2-7; V: TRBV7-9; DNA: TGTGCCAGCAGCTTAGGAGGGGGCAGCGACGAGCAGTACTTC; CDR3: CASSLGGGSDEQYF
size: .; D: .; J: TRBJ2-6; V: TRBV28; DNA: TGTGCCAGCAGTTTACCGGGATCTGGGGCCAACGTCCTGACTTTC; CDR3: CASSLPGSGANVLTF
size: .; D: .; J: TRBJ2-7; V: TRBV11-3; DNA: TGTGCCAGCAGCTCCGAGACTAGAAGGTTCGAGCAGTACTTC; CDR3: CASSSETRRFEQYF
size: .; D: TRBD1; J: TRBJ1-5; V: TRBV27; DNA: TGTGCCAGCAGTTCCTCCCCGGGACAGGGCGGACAGCCCCAGCATTTT; CDR3: CASSSSPGQGGQPQHF
size: .; D: TRBD1; J: TRBJ1-1; V: TRBV7-2; DNA: TGTGCCAGCAGCTTAGGAGGGACAGAGAACACTGAAGCTTTCTTT; CDR3: CASSLGGTENTEAFF
size: .; D: TRBD2; J: TRBJ2-7; V: TRBV27; DNA: TGTGCCAGCAGTTTCCCCCCGCACGGTAGCGGGAAGTACGAGCAGTACTTC; CDR3: CASSFPPHGSGKYEQYF
size: .; D: TRBD1; J: TRBJ1-4; V: TRBV11-2; DNA: TGTGCCAGCAGCCCCGGGACAGTCGGTGAAAAACTGTTTTTT; CDR3: CASSPGTVGEKLFF
size: .; D: .; J: TRBJ2-7; V: TRBV11-1; DNA: TGTGCCAGCAGTTTCAAGACAGGCGGCACCTCCTACGAGCAGTACTTC; CDR3: CASSFKTGGTSYEQYF
size: few; D: TRBD1; J: TRBJ2-7; V: TRBV19; DNA: TGTGCCAGTAGTACCACCGGGACAGGGGGCCGGGAGCAGTACTTC; CDR3: CASSTTGTGGREQYF
size: few; D: .; J: TRBJ2-7; V: TRBV18; DNA: TGTGCCAGCTCACGGGGGCTACTAGAGCAGTACTTC; CDR3: CASSRGLLEQYF
size: .; D: TRBD1; J: TRBJ1-1; V: TRBV5-1; DNA: TGCGCCAGCAGCCTCACAGGGGCGAACACTGAAGCTTTCTTT; CDR3: CASSLTGANTEAFF
size: .; D: TRBD1; J: TRBJ1-1; V: TRBV27; DNA: TGTGCCAGCAGTCCTCGGACAGGGCTCGACACTGAAGCTTTCTTT; CDR3: CASSPRTGLDTEAFF
size: .; D: TRBD1; J: TRBJ1-2; V: TRBV11-2; DNA: TGTGCCAGCAGCAGAGGACAGGGTGGGAATGGCTACACCTTC; CDR3: CASSRGQGGNGYTF
size: .; D: .; J: TRBJ2-7; V: TRBV5-1; DNA: TGCGCCAGCAGCTTGGTCCCGGTCTACGAGCAGTACTTC; CDR3: CASSLVPVYEQYF
size: .; D: .; J: TRBJ1-4; V: TRBV30; DNA: TGTGCCTGGGGGGGCGCAGGGGCCTCAGAAAAACTGTTTTTT; CDR3: CAWGGAGASEKLFF
size: .; D: .; J: TRBJ2-5; V: TRBV6-5; DNA: TGTGCCTTCCTCCACTTAGCGGAGCAAGAGACCCAGTACTTC; CDR3: CAFLHLAEQETQYF